The clone carrying this T cell receptor beta chain was detected a few times. Based on clinical symptoms, serum thyroxine and TRAb, thyroid ultrasound and orbital computed tomography, diagnoses were reached. From more than 8 ml of fresh peripheral blood, PBMCs were isolated. With 5 bases clipped from V and 7 bases from J, the junction kept 9 bases outside the gene matches. The CDR3 covers 15 residues. Germline lookup yields CDR1 SGHAT and CDR2 FQNNGV. This entry belongs to a study of T cells in Graves' hyperthyroidism and ophthalmopathy. Study-level background: At initial diagnosis, before any treatment had begun, peripheral blood was obtained.

TCR beta CDR3 region amplification was performed from RNA transcripts. Carried out on the TCR CDR3, a first-round RT-PCR used the HTBI primer set. TCRdb re-called the multiplex PCR reads through MiXCR, storing one row per CDR3 protein. Here the sample spans hundreds of thousands of distinct CDR3 sequences, approximately 22% being singletons. Sequenced: blood. This TCR was sampled from a woman in her 70s with Graves' ophthalmopathy. This chain connects TRBV11-2 to TRBJ2-1; 9 nucleotides agree with TRBD2. CDR3 loop: CASSLGVTSGNEQFF. The CDR3 DNA reads TGTGCCAGCAGCCTAGGGGTAACTAGCGGGAATGAGCAGTTCTTC.